A single sample gave rise to the 10 T cell receptor beta chains below, sequenced in a study of blood T cell repertoires in COVID-19. Sequencing used immunoSEQ multiplex PCR; TCRdb keeps in-frame clones, though not all of them. The sample records about 74,000 clones, 84% being singletons. Input material: peripheral blood. These receptors all stem from a man between 70 and 80 years old with acute or convalescent COVID-19.

The J gene is TRBJ2-1, the V gene TRBV5-1; 8 bases fit TRBD2. The V segment lost 4 bases and the J segment 9 bases; nucleotides outside the gene matches: 9. Germline V lookup: CDR1 SGHRS, CDR2 YFSETQ. This CDR3 is 14 amino acids long. The DNA of the CDR3 is TGCGCCAGCAGCCTACGGACTAGCCCTACTGAGCAGTTCTTC. Translating it yields CASSLRTSPTEQFF.

The chain links TRBV29-1 to TRBJ2-7, with TRBD2 identical over 7 bases. Per the germline V gene, CDR1 is SQVTM and CDR2 is ANQGSEA. The V segment lost 4 bases and the J segment 7 bases; nucleotides outside the gene matches: 7. The CDR3 has 12 amino acids. The CDR3 loop reads CSVASGNGEQYF. The DNA for the CDR3 is TGCAGCGTTGCAAGCGGGAACGGAGAGCAGTACTTC.

The chain is built from TRBV6-1 and TRBJ2-7; TRBD1 is a possible D gene (6 bases). From germline, CDR1 is MNHNS and CDR2 SASEGT. The length of the CDR3 is 12 residues. Between the trimmed V and J ends, which lost 6 bases and 0 bases, there was a span of 6 bases. The CDR3 bases are TGTGCCAGCAGGGACAGCTCCTACGAGCAGTACTTC. This gives the protein CASRDSSYEQYF.

Only a few counts were recorded for this clone. V gene TRBV6-6 combines with J gene TRBJ1-2, with D possibly being TRBD1 (5 bases). CDR3 length: 14 amino acids. Deletions cut 6 bases from V and 6 bases from J, with 17 bases between. In germline, CDR1 is MNHNY, CDR2 SVGAGI (reference sequence). In nucleotides, the CDR3 is TGTGCCAGCAGCGGCCGGGACGGAGGGGATGGCTACACCTTC. This translates into CASSGRDGGDGYTF.

This clone came up a few times. The genes are TRBV13 and TRBJ2-1, with D tentatively TRBD2 (6 bases). The V gene's germline CDR1 is PRHDT and CDR2 FYEKMQ (reference sequence). This CDR3 region has 15 residues. V was trimmed by 6 bases and J by 7 bases, leaving 19 bases between them. The CDR3 sequence: CASSLPGLRFNEQFF. DNA of the CDR3: TGTGCCAGCAGTCTACCGGGACTCAGGTTTAATGAGCAGTTCTTC.

This clone was found once. The V call is TRBV6-2 or TRBV6-3, the J call TRBJ2-7; the D gene is possibly TRBD1 (6 bases). The CDR3 is 16 amino acids. Deletions cut 6 bases from V and 7 bases from J, with 25 bases between. In germline, CDR1 is MNHEY, CDR2 SVGEGT. The CDR3 DNA follows: TGTGCCAGCAGCCTCCGACAGGCCACGACCTTGGGGGAGCAGTACTTC. It translates to CASSLRQATTLGEQYF.

The gene calls are TRBV27 and TRBJ2-1, with 9 bases that match TRBD1. Per the germline V gene, CDR1 is MNHEY and CDR2 is SMNVEV (reference sequence). Trimming at V came to 3 bases and at J to 7 bases, leaving 4 bases not matched to a gene. The CDR3 contains 14 residues. The CDR3 DNA sequence: TGTGCCAGCAGTTTCGGACAGGGGTCAAATGAGCAGTTCTTC. This sequence encodes CASSFGQGSNEQFF.

J is TRBJ1-5 and V is TRBV15; 8 bases map to TRBD1. Germline V gives CDR1 LNHNV, CDR2 YYDKDF (reference sequence). V lost 1 base to trimming and J lost 6 bases; unmatched junction nucleotides: 14. The CDR3 totals 18 residues. The CDR3 is CATSRAAFGQGAFQPQHF. CDR3 DNA sequence: TGTGCCACCAGCAGAGCAGCTTTCGGGCAGGGGGCTTTTCAGCCCCAGCATTTT.

The J gene is TRBJ2-5, the V gene TRBV19, with 11 bases lining up with TRBD2. The germline V gene encodes CDR1 LNHDA and CDR2 SQIVND (reference sequence). V was clipped by 5 bases and J by 5 bases; unmatched bases: 13. The CDR3 is 17 amino acids. The CDR3 DNA sequence: TGTGCCAGTAGTGCTCTTATAGCGGGGGGGCTTTATGAGACCCAGTACTTC. It encodes CASSALIAGGLYETQYF.

The sample holds one count of this clone. This chain links TRBV11-3 with TRBJ2-2, with a possible D match to TRBD1 (6 bases). Deletions cut 0 bases from V and 3 bases from J, with 11 bases between. CDR1 is SGHNT and CDR2 is YENEEA in the germline V gene. CDR3 size: 16 residues. The CDR3: CASSLDSGAYTGELFF. The CDR3 coding sequence is TGTGCCAGCAGCTTAGATTCAGGGGCGTACACCGGGGAGCTGTTTTTT. The full variable domain, with the rest looked up from reference TRBV11-3 and TRBJ2-2, is EAGVVQSPRYKIIEKKQPVAFWCNPISGHNTLYWYLQNLGQGPELLIRYENEEAVDDSQLPKDRFSAERLKGVDSTLKIQPAELGDSAVYLCASSLDSGAYTGELFFGEGSRLTVL.